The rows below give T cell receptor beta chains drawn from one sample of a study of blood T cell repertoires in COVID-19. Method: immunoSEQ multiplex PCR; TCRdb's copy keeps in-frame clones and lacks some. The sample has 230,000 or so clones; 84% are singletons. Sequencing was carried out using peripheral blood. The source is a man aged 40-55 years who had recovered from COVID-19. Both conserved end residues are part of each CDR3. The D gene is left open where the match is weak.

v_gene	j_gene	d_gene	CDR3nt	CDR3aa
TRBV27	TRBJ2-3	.	TGTGCCAGCACTCCCGACGGGCCCCGGGGGACAGATACGCAGTATTTT	CASTPDGPRGTDTQYF
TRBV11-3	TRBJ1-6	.	TGTGCCAGCAGCTTAGGCGGGGTTAATTCACCCCTCCACTTT	CASSLGGVNSPLHF
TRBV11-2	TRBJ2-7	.	TGTGCCAGCAGCTTGGTTGACTCAGCCTACGAGCAGTACTTC	CASSLVDSAYEQYF
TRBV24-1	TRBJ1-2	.	TGTGCCACCAGTGATTTGGTGGCCACCGCTAACTATGGCTACACCTTC	CATSDLVATANYGYTF
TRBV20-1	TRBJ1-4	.	TGCAGTGCTAGGGAGGAAAAACTGTTTTTT	CSAREEKLFF
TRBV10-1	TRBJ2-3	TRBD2	TGCGCCAGCAGTGAGTCGTACCCACTAGCGGGTTCCACAGATACGCAGTATTTT	CASSESYPLAGSTDTQYF
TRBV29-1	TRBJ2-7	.	TGCAGCGTTGAAGAAAGACGCGGGATACTAGGGCAGTACTTC	CSVEERRGILGQYF
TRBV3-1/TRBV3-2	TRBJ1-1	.	TGTGCCAGCAGCCCACGGGGGGGCACTGAAGCTTTCTTT	CASSPRGGTEAFF
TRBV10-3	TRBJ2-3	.	TGTGCCATCAGTGAGTTCACGGGAGCAGATACGCAGTATTTT	CAISEFTGADTQYF
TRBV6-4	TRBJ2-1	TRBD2	TGTGCCAGCAGTGAACGGGAGGGCGAGGTTGAGCAGTTCTTC	CASSEREGEVEQFF
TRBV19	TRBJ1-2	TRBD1	TGTGCCAGTAGAGCTACAGGGGGCGCTTCTTATGGCTACACCTTC	CASRATGGASYGYTF